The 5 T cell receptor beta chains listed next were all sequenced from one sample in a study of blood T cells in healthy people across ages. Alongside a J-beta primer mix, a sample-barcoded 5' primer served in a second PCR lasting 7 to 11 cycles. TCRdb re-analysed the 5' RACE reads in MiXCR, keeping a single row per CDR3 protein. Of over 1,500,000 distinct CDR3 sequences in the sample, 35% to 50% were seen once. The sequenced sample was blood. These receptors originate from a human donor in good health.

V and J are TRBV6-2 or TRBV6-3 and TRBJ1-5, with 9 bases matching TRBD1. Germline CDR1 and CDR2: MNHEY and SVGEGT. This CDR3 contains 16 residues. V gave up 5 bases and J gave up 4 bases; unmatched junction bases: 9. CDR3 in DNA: TGTGCCAGCAGTCCGTCCGGGACAGGGCGAAATCAGCCCCAGCATTTT. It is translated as CASSPSGTGRNQPQHF.

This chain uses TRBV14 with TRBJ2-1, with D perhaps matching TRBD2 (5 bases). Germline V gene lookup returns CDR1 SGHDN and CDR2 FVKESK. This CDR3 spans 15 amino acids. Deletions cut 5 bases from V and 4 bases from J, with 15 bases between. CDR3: CASSGRLTIYNEQFF. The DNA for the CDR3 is TGTGCCAGCAGCGGGCGACTAACCATTTACAATGAGCAGTTCTTC.

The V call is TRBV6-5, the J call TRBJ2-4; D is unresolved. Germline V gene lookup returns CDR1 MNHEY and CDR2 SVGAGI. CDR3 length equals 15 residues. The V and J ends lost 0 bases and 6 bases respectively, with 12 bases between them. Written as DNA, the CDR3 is TGTGCCAGCAGTTACTCCCGATTTTGGGGAAACATTCAGTACTTC. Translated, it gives CASSYSRFWGNIQYF.

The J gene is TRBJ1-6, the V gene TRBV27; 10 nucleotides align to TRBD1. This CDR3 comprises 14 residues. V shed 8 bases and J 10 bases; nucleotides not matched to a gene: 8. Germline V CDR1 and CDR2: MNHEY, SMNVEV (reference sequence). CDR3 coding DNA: TGTGCCAGCCGGGACAGGGGAATGTGGTCACCCCTCCACTTT. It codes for CASRDRGMWSPLHF.

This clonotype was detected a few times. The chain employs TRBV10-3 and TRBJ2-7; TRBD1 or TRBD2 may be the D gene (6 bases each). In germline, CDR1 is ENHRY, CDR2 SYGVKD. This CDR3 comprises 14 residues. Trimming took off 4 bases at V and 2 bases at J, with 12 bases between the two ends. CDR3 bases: TGTGCCATCAGTGTGCTCGGGGGCACCTACGAGCAGTACTTC. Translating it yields CAISVLGGTYEQYF.